This T cell receptor beta chain was captured by sequencing in a study of PD-1 blockade in classical Hodgkin lymphoma. Sample time point: cycle 4 day 1 (C4D1), after about 6 weeks of nivolumab. Each patient's relapse followed autologous stem cell transplantation, and brentuximab vedotin exposure varied. This table comes from immunoSEQ multiplex PCR, and its TCRdb copy is limited to in-frame clones, with some not included. The sample carries over 70,000 clones, less than 95% recorded once. The germline gives CDR1 SGHKS, CDR2 YYEKEE (reference sequence). V was pared by 1 base and J by 5 bases, with 7 bases between. This CDR3 has 12 amino acids.

The sequencing here drew on peripheral blood mononuclear cells (PBMCs), taken before the fourth cycle of nivolumab. The V call is TRBV5-5, the J call TRBJ2-7, with D possibly being TRBD1 (5 bases). The clonotype comes from a human donor with classical Hodgkin lymphoma. The CDR3 here is CASSLWGDEQYF. CDR3 sequence (DNA): TGTGCCAGCAGCTTGTGGGGCGACGAGCAGTACTTC.